These 6 T cell receptor beta chains originate from one sample sequenced in a study of blood T cell repertoires in COVID-19 (dated by TCRdb to between 2020 and 2021). Library preparation employed the immunoSEQ multiplex PCR assay. Sourced from immuneACCESS, this table was stored by TCRdb with only in-frame sequences that have V and J called. A share of the clones is absent; for the studies checked, an unresolved V gene accounts for under half, and the remainder has no known explanation. For this sample the table gives 90,000 or so clones, of which roughly 87% were detected only once. The ten largest clones add up to 6.5% to 8.5% of the sample. The sample consisted of peripheral blood. The receptors stem from a man between 18 and 29 years old with COVID-19, enrolled during active disease.

This chain joins TRBV29-1 and TRBJ2-5; D possibly corresponds to TRBD2 (6 bases). The CDR3 totals 18 residues. Trimming shortened V by 6 bases and J by 5 bases, and 31 bases separated the two germline ends. CDR1 is SQVTM, CDR2 ANQGSEA, per germline. CDR3 in amino acids: CSVLELGGPIGAGETQYF. The CDR3 DNA reads TGCAGCGTACTAGAGTTGGGGGGTCCGATCGGGGCTGGGGAGACCCAGTACTTC.

The chain has TRBV7-6 and TRBJ1-1; TRBD1 matches at 9 bases. CDR1 is SGHVS and CDR2 is FNYEAQ in the germline V gene. The CDR3 length is 18 residues. The trim removed 5 bases at V and 0 bases at J, leaving 13 bases unmatched. Here the CDR3 DNA reads TGTGCCAGCAGCCCTAATCCCGGGACAGGGATCCTGAACACTGAAGCTTTCTTT. Protein sequence: CASSPNPGTGILNTEAFF.

This clone was observed a single time. The V call is TRBV28, the J call TRBJ1-5; no reliable D call. Germline CDR1 is MDHEN and CDR2 is SYDVKM. Deletions cut 1 base from V and 0 bases from J, with 4 bases between. The CDR3 is 14 residues long. CDR3 loop: CASSLFGSNQPQHF. CDR3 DNA sequence: TGTGCCAGCAGTTTATTCGGTAGCAATCAGCCCCAGCATTTT.

V usage is TRBV6-6 and J usage is TRBJ1-1; TRBD1 agrees at 7 bases. Looked up from germline, CDR1 is MNHNY and CDR2 is SVGAGI (reference sequence). V was pared by 6 bases and J by 2 bases, with 9 bases of the junction left unmatched. The CDR3 consists of 15 residues. The CDR3 coding sequence is TGTGCCAGCAGCTCCAGTGGGACAGATAACACTGAAGCTTTCTTT. This codes for CASSSSGTDNTEAFF.

The rearrangement uses TRBV27 and TRBJ2-5, with 12 nucleotides matching TRBD1. CDR3 length equals 15 residues. Germline CDR1 and CDR2: MNHEY and SMNVEV (reference sequence). V lost 6 bases to trimming and J lost 5 bases; unmatched junction nucleotides: 7. The DNA of the CDR3 is TGTGCCAGCAGCCCCGGGACAGGGGGCGCGGAGACCCAGTACTTC. Its protein is CASSPGTGGAETQYF.

The V gene is TRBV4-3, the J gene TRBJ2-1; 7 nucleotides line up with TRBD2. The CDR3 length is 17 residues. The J segment lost 0 bases and the V segment lost 2 bases, leaving 7 bases of the junction unmatched. Germline loops: CDR1 LGHNA, CDR2 YSLEER. This CDR3 is CASSQNSGWNSYNEQFF. CDR3 nucleotide sequence: TGCGCCAGCAGCCAAAATAGCGGGTGGAACTCCTACAATGAGCAGTTCTTC.